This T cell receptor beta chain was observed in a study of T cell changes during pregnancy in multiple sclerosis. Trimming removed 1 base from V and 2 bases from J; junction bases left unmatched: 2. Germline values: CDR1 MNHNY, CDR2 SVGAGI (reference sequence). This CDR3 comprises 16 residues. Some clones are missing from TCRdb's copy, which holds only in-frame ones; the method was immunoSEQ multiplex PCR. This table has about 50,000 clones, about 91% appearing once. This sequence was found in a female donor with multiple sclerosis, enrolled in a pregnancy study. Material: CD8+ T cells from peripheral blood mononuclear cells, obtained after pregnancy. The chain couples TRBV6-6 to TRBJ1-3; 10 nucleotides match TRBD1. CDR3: CASSYLDRGPGNTIYF. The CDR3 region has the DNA TGTGCCAGCAGTTACTTAGACAGGGGGCCTGGAAACACCATATATTTT.